A selection of T cell receptor beta chains follows, all from one sample in a study of T cells after posttransplantation cyclophosphamide. The data were produced by immunoSEQ multiplex PCR, yet TCRdb's version contains in-frame clones alone and is incomplete. The sample lists just over 65,000 clones; approximately 92% were seen once. The sample taken for sequencing was PBMCs. The receptor source for this set is a woman in her twenties or thirties in good health and a related stem cell transplant donor. The CDR3 runs from the conserved cysteine through the conserved F or W. Fields, in order: J gene, V gene, clone size, D gene, CDR3 DNA, CDR3 protein. The D gene is left open where the match is weak. Clone sizes are given selectively: once, few, many, or a class where the clone is expanded.

TRBJ2-5	TRBV9	NA	NA	TGTGCCAGCAGCGTAGTGGGAGGGGGGCTGGCGGAGACCCAGTACTTC	CASSVVGGGLAETQYF
TRBJ2-5	TRBV7-9	NA	NA	TGTGCCAGCAGCTTAGCGCGGGAGACCCAGTACTTC	CASSLARETQYF
TRBJ1-1	TRBV19	NA	NA	TGTGCCAGTACCGCAAGAGGACGGGAGAACACTGAAGCTTTCTTT	CASTARGRENTEAFF
TRBJ1-1	TRBV5-5	NA	NA	TGTGCCAGCAGCTCGTTTGACATGAACACTGAAGCTTTCTTT	CASSSFDMNTEAFF
TRBJ2-1	TRBV11-2	NA	NA	TGTGCCAGCAGCTTAGATCGGGGTAGCCATGAGCAGTTCTTC	CASSLDRGSHEQFF
TRBJ1-1	TRBV6-1	NA	NA	TGTGCCAGCAGCGCCGAGACAGTCCAGAACACTGAAGCTTTCTTT	CASSAETVQNTEAFF
TRBJ1-6	TRBV23-1	once	TRBD1	TGCGCCAGCAGTCAATCTCGGCAGGGACAGGGTTCACCCCTCCACTTT	CASSQSRQGQGSPLHF
TRBJ1-2	TRBV19	NA	NA	TGTGCCAGTACAGGGGTAGGCTATGGCTACACCTTC	CASTGVGYGYTF
TRBJ1-5	TRBV19	NA	NA	TGTGCCAGTAGACCCGGGACCCACAGCAATCAGCCCCAGCATTTT	CASRPGTHSNQPQHF
TRBJ2-1	TRBV7-9	NA	NA	TGTGCCAGCAGCCTTTTTCGGGGGGCTTACTACAATGAGCAGTTCTTC	CASSLFRGAYYNEQFF
TRBJ1-2	TRBV19	NA	NA	TGTGCCAGTAGTCGAACCTCCAGGGTGGTCGGCTATGGCTACACCTTC	CASSRTSRVVGYGYTF
TRBJ2-6	TRBV27	NA	NA	TGTGCCAGCAGTTTATCCCGCTCTGGGGCCAACGTCCTGACTTTC	CASSLSRSGANVLTF
TRBJ1-2	TRBV25-1	NA	NA	TGTGCCAGCAGTGAGCCTGGGGTGCGGGACTATGGCTACACCTTC	CASSEPGVRDYGYTF
TRBJ2-7	TRBV5-1	NA	NA	TGCGCCAGCAGCTTGGCCTGGGACCCGTTTCGCGAGCAGTACTTC	CASSLAWDPFREQYF
TRBJ1-2	TRBV28	NA	TRBD1	TGTGCCAGCAGTAATAGACCGGGACAGGGTTACTATGGCTACACCTTC	CASSNRPGQGYYGYTF
TRBJ1-2	TRBV10-3	NA	NA	TGTGCCATCAGCCGTGACAGAGAGTATGGCTACACCTTC	CAISRDREYGYTF
TRBJ1-6	TRBV7-9	few	TRBD1	TGTGCCAGCAGCACAGACCTCCGGGACAGCAATTCACCCCTCCACTTT	CASSTDLRDSNSPLHF
TRBJ2-5	TRBV10-1	NA	TRBD2	TGCGCCAGCAGTGAGTCGACTAGCTTACGGACCCAGTACTTC	CASSESTSLRTQYF
TRBJ1-2	TRBV10-1	NA	NA	TGCGCCAGCAGTGAGTCGGTGTACAGCCAGTATGGCTACACCTTC	CASSESVYSQYGYTF
TRBJ2-7	TRBV5-1	NA	NA	TGCGCCAGCAGCTTGGCCAGCGGCCCCCCCTACGAGCAGTACTTC	CASSLASGPPYEQYF
TRBJ1-5	TRBV29-1	NA	NA	TGCAGCGTTGCCTTTACTGGAACGAGGAATCAGCCCCAGCATTTT	CSVAFTGTRNQPQHF
TRBJ1-6	TRBV10-3	NA	NA	TGTGCCACCTACGGGGCCCCGGATTCACCCCTCCACTTT	CATYGAPDSPLHF
TRBJ2-2	TRBV4-3	NA	TRBD1	TGCGCCAGCAGTCATGACAGGGGTATCGGGGAGCTGTTTTTT	CASSHDRGIGELFF
TRBJ2-1	TRBV30	NA	NA	TGTGCCTGGAGTGTCGGACGGAGGTGGGCTGAGCAGTTCTTC	CAWSVGRRWAEQFF
TRBJ2-7	TRBV7-9	NA	TRBD1	TGTGCCAGCAGCTTAGAAGAGGGACAGTCCTCCTACGAGCAGTACTTC	CASSLEEGQSSYEQYF
TRBJ1-2	TRBV10-3	NA	NA	TGTGCCATCAGTGAGGTGCTGGGGGATGGCTACACCTTC	CAISEVLGDGYTF